The entry that follows covers one T cell receptor (beta chain) sequence. Its antigen is unknown. The data originate from a study of blood T cells in healthy people across ages. Study-level background: Template-switching capture recovered about one barcoded beta molecule per two T cells. Broader study findings: Naive T cell percentage by flow cytometry tracked strongly with beta diversity.

V was cut by 3 bases and J by 5 bases, with 10 bases left in between. Germline V CDR1 and CDR2: MGHRA, YSYEKL. The CDR3 totals 13 residues. Using a J-beta primer mix together with a sample-barcoded 5' primer, a second PCR was run for roughly 7 to 11 cycles. Every cDNA molecule carried a tag from a template-switch adaptor bearing 12 random nucleotides. TCRdb called the 5' RACE reads again in MiXCR, with one record for every CDR3 protein. The top ten clones hold about 8% of a sample with 1.5 million to 2 million distinct CDR3 sequences, approximately 28% of them seen once. The clonotype originates from a woman in her twenties or thirties in good health. The chain couples TRBV4-1 to TRBJ1-1; D gene ambiguous. Sequenced: blood. DNA of the CDR3: TGCGCCAGCAGCCAGGTTGACTGGACTGAAGCTTTCTTT. This encodes CASSQVDWTEAFF.